The source of this TCR beta chain is a study of glioma-infiltrating T cells. Unmatched junction bases numbered 5, after V lost 6 bases and J lost 0 bases. This CDR3 comprises 16 residues. CDR1 is MNHNS, CDR2 SASEGT, per germline. TCR alpha and beta CDR3 regions were amplified from RNA using iRepertoire nested multiplex PCR. TCRdb re-called the multiplex PCR reads with MiXCR, one entry per CDR3 protein. The repertoire holds about 3,300 distinct CDR3 sequences, with 86% as singletons. As for this clonotype: This beta chain slipped into a library made for alpha chains as a stray read, so its size is not meaningful.

The sample taken for sequencing was glioma tissue, nonneoplastic brain tissue, or PBMCs (not recorded which). The TCR originated in a human donor with low-grade glioma or glioblastoma, undergoing nonglioma brain surgery, or in good health (not recorded which). The V call is TRBV6-1, the J call TRBJ1-1; 12 positions match TRBD1. This chain's CDR3 is CASSPGQGALNTEAFF. The CDR3 bases are TGTGCCAGCAGCCCGGGACAGGGGGCCTTGAACACTGAAGCTTTCTTT.